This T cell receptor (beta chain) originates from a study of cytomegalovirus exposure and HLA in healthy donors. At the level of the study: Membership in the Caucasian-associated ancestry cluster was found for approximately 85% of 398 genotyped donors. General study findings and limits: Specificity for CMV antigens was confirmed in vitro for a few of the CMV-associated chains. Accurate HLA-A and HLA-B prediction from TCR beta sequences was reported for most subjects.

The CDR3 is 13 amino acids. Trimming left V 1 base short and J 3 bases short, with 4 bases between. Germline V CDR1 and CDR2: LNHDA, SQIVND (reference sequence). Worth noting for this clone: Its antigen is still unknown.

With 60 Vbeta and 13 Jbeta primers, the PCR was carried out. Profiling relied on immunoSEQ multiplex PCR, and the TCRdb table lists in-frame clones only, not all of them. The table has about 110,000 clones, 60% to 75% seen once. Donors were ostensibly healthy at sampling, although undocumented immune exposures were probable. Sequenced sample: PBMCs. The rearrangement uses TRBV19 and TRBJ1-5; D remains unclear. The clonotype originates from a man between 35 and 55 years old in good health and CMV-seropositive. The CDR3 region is CASSIGYNQPQHF. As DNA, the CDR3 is TGTGCCAGTAGTATAGGCTACAATCAGCCCCAGCATTTT. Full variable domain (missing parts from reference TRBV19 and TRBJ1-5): DGGITQSPKYLFRKEGQNVTLSCEQNLNHDAMYWYRQDPGQGLRLIYYSQIVNDFQKGDIAEGYSVSREKKESFPLTVTSAQKNPTAFYLCASSIGYNQPQHFGDGTRLSIL.